The 28 T cell receptor beta chains below all came from one sample that was sequenced in a study of shared clonotypes between healthy human individuals. Some clones are missing from TCRdb's copy, which holds only in-frame ones; the method was immunoSEQ multiplex PCR. The table shows about 460,000 clones, with roughly four fifths occurring only once. The material sequenced was PBMCs. These receptors all stem from a woman in her thirties or forties in good health. Some clones in this sample may be carry-over from other donors' samples.

This chain links TRBV14 with TRBJ2-1; 11 bases agree with TRBD2. V was pared by 4 bases and J by 3 bases, with 8 bases of the junction left unmatched. CDR3 length equals 17 residues. Germline values: CDR1 SGHDN, CDR2 FVKESK. The DNA for the CDR3 is TGTGCCAGCAGCCGCACAACCGGGACTAGCGGCTACAATGAGCAGTTCTTC. It yields the protein CASSRTTGTSGYNEQFF.

With regard to this clone: This likely came from a read error, as a far larger clone is one base away. The sample has other DNA sequences that encode this CDR3 too. The chain has TRBV4-1 and TRBJ2-7; D might be TRBD1 (6 bases). Germline V gene sequence: CDR1 MGHRA, CDR2 YSYEKL. The length of the CDR3 is 14 residues. The CDR3 bases are TGCGCCAGCAGCCAAGGGGGAGAGGGACACGAGCAATACTTC. Encoded protein: CASSQGGEGHEQYF.

The chain combines TRBV30 with TRBJ2-7; 8 bases are a match to TRBD1. CDR3 size: 12 residues. The germline CDR1 and CDR2 sequences are GTSNPN and SVGIG (reference sequence). Trimming removed 5 bases from V and 5 bases from J; junction bases left unmatched: 5. The CDR3 bases are TGTGCCTGGGGCCCAGGGGGCGACGAGCAGTACTTC. Residues: CAWGPGGDEQYF.

The chain is built from TRBV15 and TRBJ2-3; no definite D call. Germline V gene lookup returns CDR1 LNHNV and CDR2 YYDKDF (reference sequence). This CDR3 is 13 amino acids long. V was trimmed by 4 bases and J by 2 bases, leaving 7 bases between them. CDR3 residues: CATSNTNTDTQYF. For the CDR3, the DNA is TGTGCCACCAGCAACACGAACACAGATACGCAGTATTTT.

Points on this clone: A far larger clone lies a single base away; this is likely a read error. V is TRBV7-2 and J is TRBJ2-5; TRBD2 matches at 12 bases. The CDR3 runs to 19 residues. CDR1 is SGHTA and CDR2 is FQGNSA in the germline V gene. With V trimmed by 1 base and J by 1 base, 10 bases remained unmatched. As DNA, the CDR3 is TGTGCCAGCAGCTTAGATGGGCGGACTAGCGGGGTTGTCCAAGAGACCCAGTACTTC. This sequence encodes CASSLDGRTSGVVQETQYF.

The chain employs TRBV30 and TRBJ1-2, with 7 bases aligning to TRBD1. Germline CDR1 reads GTSNPN; CDR2 reads SVGIG (reference sequence). This CDR3 is built from 14 residues. Losses at the gene ends were 3 bases for V and 6 bases for J; bases not matched to a gene: 10. CDR3 in DNA: TGTGCCTGGAGGGCTAAGGGACAGTTGAATGGCTACACCTTC. Encoded protein: CAWRAKGQLNGYTF.

The genes are TRBV28 and TRBJ1-2; D is possibly TRBD1 (5 bases). V was shortened by 10 bases and J by 0 bases, with 18 bases between the two germline ends. The CDR3 has 15 amino acids. CDR1 and CDR2 from the germline V gene are MDHEN and SYDVKM. The CDR3, as DNA: TGTGCCATCGAAGGATTCGGGGGACCTAACTATGGCTACACCTTC. Encoded protein: CAIEGFGGPNYGYTF.

The genes are TRBV5-5 and TRBJ2-2; D remains ambiguous. Trimming cost V 4 bases and J 7 bases, with 14 bases left between them. Germline values: CDR1 SGHKS, CDR2 YYEKEE (reference sequence). The CDR3 has 14 residues. CDR3 protein: CASSPYRRGGELFF. CDR3 DNA sequence: TGTGCCAGCAGCCCCTACCGGCGCGGCGGGGAGCTGTTTTTT.

The gene calls are TRBV27 and TRBJ2-2; TRBD2 aligns across 11 bases. Germline CDR1 reads MNHEY; CDR2 reads SMNVEV (reference sequence). The V gene end was trimmed by 8 bases and the J gene end by 2 bases; junction bases not matched to a gene: 4. The length of the CDR3 is 15 residues. The CDR3 protein is CASGGTSGNTGELFF. The CDR3 nucleotides are TGTGCCAGCGGGGGGACTAGCGGCAACACCGGGGAGCTGTTTTTT.

The genes are TRBV28 and TRBJ2-5, with TRBD2 matching over 13 bases. The V segment lost 6 bases and the J segment 3 bases; nucleotides outside the gene matches: 10. Per the germline V gene, CDR1 is MDHEN and CDR2 is SYDVKM. This CDR3 spans 17 amino acids. CDR3 sequence reads: CASSGTSGDSNKETQYF. The CDR3 DNA reads as TGTGCCAGCAGCGGGACTAGCGGGGATAGCAATAAAGAGACCCAGTACTTC.

In its sample, this clone was seen many times. The V and J genes are TRBV7-8 and TRBJ2-5, with D possibly matching TRBD2 (6 bases). The V end lost 5 bases, the J end lost 4 bases, and 14 bases lay between the germline ends. This CDR3 contains 14 residues. From germline, CDR1 is SGHVS and CDR2 FQNEAQ. CDR3 in amino acids: CASSPGGAGETQYF. CDR3 DNA sequence: TGTGCCAGCAGCCCCGGCGGGGCGGGAGAGACCCAGTACTTC.

As to this clone: This is likely an artifact of a read error, given a far larger clone one base away. Other nucleotide sequences in the sample specify the same CDR3. The chain carries TRBV6-5 and TRBJ1-1; tentatively, D is TRBD1 (5 bases). In germline, CDR1 is MNHEY, CDR2 SVGAGI. This CDR3 region has 13 residues. Trimming shortened V by 0 bases and J by 8 bases, and 10 bases separated the two germline ends. As DNA, the CDR3 is TGTGCCAGCAGTTACTCCGGGCAGGGCGAAGCTTTCTTT. This gives the protein CASSYSGQGEAFF.

The J gene is TRBJ2-1, the V gene TRBV7-9; 11 positions agree with TRBD2. CDR1 and CDR2 (germline): SEHNR, FQNEAQ (reference sequence). Trimming cost V 4 bases and J 7 bases; bases outside gene matches: 15. The CDR3 totals 18 residues. DNA for the CDR3: TGTGCCAGCAGCTCGAAGTTCAGGACTAGCGGGTTACTGAATGAGCAGTTCTTC. It codes for CASSSKFRTSGLLNEQFF.

In regard to this clone: Since a much larger clone is just one base distant, this may be a read error. Here the CDR3 omits its conserved ending phenylalanine or tryptophan, so a read error is the likely source. The V call is TRBV30, the J call TRBJ1-1; D remains ambiguous. This CDR3 has 11 amino acids. The V gene lost 4 bases and the J gene lost 8 bases, with 11 bases spanning the gap. Germline CDR1 GTSNPN, CDR2 SVGIG (reference sequence). The CDR3 loop reads CAWISVREAFL. For the CDR3, the DNA is TGTGCCTGGATTAGTGTAAGGGAAGCTTTCCTT.

This clone was picked up one time. The CDR3 nucleotides read TGCGCCAGCAGTGGTTCACCGGGACTAGCCCACGAGCAGTACTTC. Protein product: CASSGSPGLAHEQYF. V gene TRBV10-1 combines with J gene TRBJ2-7, with TRBD2 matching over 9 bases. CDR3 size: 15 residues. From germline, CDR1 is WNHNN and CDR2 SYGVQD (reference sequence). With 4 bases clipped from V and 5 bases from J, the junction kept 9 bases outside the gene matches.

CDR3 in amino acids: CASSLRTGVQPQHF. The CDR3 coding sequence is TGTGCCAGCAGTTTAAGGACAGGGGTCCAGCCCCAGCATTTT. V is TRBV28 and J is TRBJ1-5, with 9 nucleotides matching TRBD1. This CDR3 comprises 14 residues. Germline V gene lookup returns CDR1 MDHEN and CDR2 SYDVKM. With V trimmed by 2 bases and J by 7 bases, 3 bases remained unmatched. The full variable domain, in which reference TRBV28 and TRBJ1-5 provide the parts outside the CDR3, is DVKVTQSSRYLVKRTGEKVFLECVQDMDHENMFWYRQDPGLGLRLIYFSYDVKMKEKGDIPEGYSVSREKKERFSLILESASTNQTSMYLCASSLRTGVQPQHFGDGTRLSIL.

V gene TRBV19 combines with J gene TRBJ2-7; 7 nucleotides agree with TRBD1. Germline CDR1 is LNHDA and CDR2 is SQIVND (reference sequence). The V gene end was trimmed by 6 bases and the J gene end by 2 bases; junction bases not matched to a gene: 10. The CDR3 is made up of 15 amino acids. The CDR3 region is CASRQRDSQTYEQYF. CDR3 nucleotide sequence: TGTGCCAGTAGACAAAGGGACAGTCAAACCTACGAGCAGTACTTC.

The sample holds a few counts of this clone. This chain connects TRBV6-6 to TRBJ2-3; D not certain. The CDR3 runs to 14 residues. V lost 6 bases, J lost 3 bases, and 13 bases lay in between. The germline CDR1 and CDR2 sequences are MNHNY and SVGAGI (reference sequence). CDR3 sequence: CASRDVGQTDTQYF. The CDR3, as DNA: TGTGCCAGCAGGGACGTGGGTCAGACAGATACGCAGTATTTT.

A word on this clone: A far larger clone differs by one base, so this is likely a read error. The same CDR3 also results from other DNA sequences found in this sample. The CDR3, as DNA: TGTGCCAGCACTCAGACCGGGACAGAATTCACTGAAGCCTTCTTT. It yields the protein CASTQTGTEFTEAFF. The chain uses TRBV25-1 and TRBJ1-1, with 7 bases fitting TRBD1. CDR3 size: 15 residues. CDR1 MGHDK and CDR2 SYGVNS come from the germline V gene. Drawing the rest from reference TRBV25-1 and TRBJ1-1, the complete variable domain is EADIYQTPRYLVIGTGKKITLECSQTMGHDKMYWYQQDPGMELHLIHYSYGVNSTEKGDLSSESTVSRIRTEHFPLTLESARPSHTSQYLCASTQTGTEFTEAFFGQGTRLTVV.

This clone was seen only once. The V call is TRBV18, the J call TRBJ1-5; possibly TRBD1 for D (5 bases). Germline CDR1 and CDR2: KGHSH and LQKENI. The germline V and J ends were trimmed by 3 bases and 2 bases, with 17 bases remaining between them. The CDR3 spans 17 residues. CDR3 sequence reads: CASSPSGGLQGNQPQHF. CDR3 nucleotide sequence: TGTGCCAGCTCACCCTCGGGGGGTTTGCAGGGCAATCAGCCCCAGCATTTT.

The count of this clone is one. This chain connects TRBV7-3 to TRBJ1-2, with D perhaps matching TRBD1 (5 bases). The V and J ends lost 4 bases and 0 bases respectively, with 9 bases between them. This CDR3 region has 14 residues. Germline V gene lookup returns CDR1 SGHTA and CDR2 FQGTGA. This chain's CDR3 is CASSWDGSNYGYTF. CDR3 nucleotides: TGTGCCAGCAGCTGGGACGGCTCTAACTATGGCTACACCTTC.

The chain is built from TRBV5-6 and TRBJ1-2; D possibly corresponds to TRBD1 (6 bases). Trimming stripped 0 bases from V and 2 bases from J, with 14 bases between. The CDR3 contains 16 residues. Germline CDR1 reads SGHDT; CDR2 reads YYEEEE. The CDR3 sequence: CASSLGRGGPNYGYTF. For the CDR3, the DNA is TGTGCCAGCAGCTTGGGACGAGGGGGGCCGAACTATGGCTACACCTTC.

This chain uses TRBV2 with TRBJ1-2; the D is unclear. Germline V gene lookup returns CDR1 SNHLY and CDR2 FYNNEI. The CDR3 consists of 13 residues. The V and J ends lost 6 bases and 1 base respectively, with 9 bases between them. The chain's CDR3 is CASRLEVNYGYTF. In DNA, the CDR3 is TGTGCCAGCAGATTAGAGGTTAACTATGGCTACACCTTC.

The J gene is TRBJ2-7, the V gene TRBV9; D possibly uses TRBD1 or TRBD2 (7 bases each). The CDR3 runs to 14 residues. Germline values: CDR1 SGDLS, CDR2 YYNGEE. V was pared by 4 bases and J by 6 bases, with 17 bases between. This chain's CDR3 is CASSQRDRMGEQYF. The CDR3, as DNA: TGTGCCAGCAGCCAGCGGGACAGAATGGGCGAGCAGTACTTC.

This clone has more than one count but fewer than ten. This chain joins TRBV5-1 and TRBJ2-3; D is tentatively TRBD1 or TRBD2 (5 bases each). Germline V gives CDR1 SGHRS, CDR2 YFSETQ. The CDR3 runs 16 residues. V lost 0 bases and J lost 1, with 12 bases in between. In DNA form, the CDR3 reads TGCGCCAGCAGCTTGGAGGGGCGGCGGGGCACAGATACGCAGTATTTT. It encodes CASSLEGRRGTDTQYF.

The sample holds many counts of this clone. The chain has TRBV6-4 and TRBJ2-2; 8 bases line up with TRBD1. Germline V gene lookup returns CDR1 MRHNA and CDR2 SNTAGT. The CDR3 loop spans 15 amino acids. V trimming: 6 bases; J trimming: 6 bases; junction bases outside the gene matches: 9. The CDR3 is CASREETGASGELFF. The CDR3 DNA is TGTGCCAGCAGAGAGGAGACAGGGGCGTCCGGGGAGCTGTTTTTT.

The rearrangement uses TRBV6-6 and TRBJ2-7; D perhaps matches TRBD2 (5 bases). V was pared by 0 bases and J by 3 bases, with 9 bases between. The CDR3 covers 14 residues. Germline V CDR1 and CDR2: MNHNY, SVGAGI (reference sequence). The CDR3 region is CASSYSSGNYEQYF. CDR3 in DNA: TGTGCCAGCAGTTACTCTTCCGGGAACTACGAGCAGTACTTC.

The gene calls are TRBV5-1 and TRBJ2-1; TRBD1 aligns across 7 bases. Trimming took 4 bases from V and 2 from J; bases not matched to a gene: 3. Per germline, CDR1 SGHRS and CDR2 YFSETQ. The CDR3 has 14 amino acids. The CDR3 DNA follows: TGCGCCAGCAGCCAGGGGACAGCCTACAATGAGCAGTTCTTC. This codes for CASSQGTAYNEQFF.